The rows below give T cell receptor beta chains drawn from one sample of a study of identical twins. Each CDR3 protein is one row after TCRdb ran MiXCR on the 5' RACE reads. This repertoire shows around 220,000 distinct CDR3 sequences, around 15% found once; its top ten account for approximately 10%. The source material was memory (CD45RO+) T cells sorted from blood. The receptors were gathered from a young woman in good health. CDR3s include the opening cysteine and the closing phenylalanine or tryptophan. A D gene is named only where the DNA matches it firmly. Size is stated for part of the rows, as once, few or many counts, or as a class when the clone is expanded.

J: TRBJ2-2
size: many
D: .
V: TRBV6-1
CDR3: CASSLRGNDNTGELFF
DNA: TGTGCCAGCAGCCTTAGGGGGAACGACAACACCGGGGAGCTGTTTTTT

J: TRBJ2-3
size: .
D: .
V: TRBV14
CDR3: CASSPPDKNTDTQYF
DNA: TGTGCCAGCAGCCCACCGGACAAGAACACAGATACGCAGTATTTT

J: TRBJ2-5
size: few
D: TRBD2
V: TRBV5-1
CDR3: CASSLAVSSGQETQYF
DNA: TGCGCCAGCAGCTTGGCCGTGTCTAGCGGGCAAGAGACCCAGTACTTC

J: TRBJ2-7
size: .
D: TRBD1
V: TRBV6-5
CDR3: CASSYSTGGFYEQYF
DNA: TGTGCCAGCAGTTACTCGACAGGGGGTTTTTACGAGCAGTACTTC

J: TRBJ2-5
size: few
D: .
V: TRBV5-1
CDR3: CASSLNAETQYF
DNA: TGCGCCAGCAGCTTGAATGCGGAGACCCAGTACTTC

J: TRBJ1-2
size: .
D: .
V: TRBV3-1
CDR3: CASSHETRYGYTF
DNA: TGTGCCAGCAGCCACGAGACTCGCTATGGCTACACCTTC

J: TRBJ1-1
size: many
D: TRBD1
V: TRBV5-1
CDR3: CASSLDRGNTEAFF
DNA: TGCGCCAGCAGCTTGGACAGGGGGAACACTGAAGCTTTCTTT

J: TRBJ2-7
size: .
D: .
V: TRBV6-5
CDR3: CASSYGGLLHEQYF
DNA: TGTGCCAGCAGTTACGGGGGGCTTCTCCACGAGCAGTACTTC

J: TRBJ2-1
size: .
D: .
V: TRBV5-1
CDR3: CASSLVASNEQFF
DNA: TGCGCCAGCAGCTTGGTGGCATCGAATGAGCAGTTCTTC

J: TRBJ2-1
size: few
D: TRBD2
V: TRBV25-1
CDR3: CASSRGLAGGVRSYNEQFF
DNA: TGTGCCAGCAGTAGAGGGCTAGCGGGGGGGGTTAGGTCCTACAATGAGCAGTTCTTC

J: TRBJ2-5
size: .
D: .
V: TRBV7-9
CDR3: CASRAYVGDETQYF
DNA: TGTGCCAGCAGAGCCTATGTCGGGGATGAGACCCAGTACTTC

J: TRBJ2-3
size: .
D: TRBD2
V: TRBV2
CDR3: CASKTSGGSDTQYF
DNA: TGTGCCAGCAAAACTAGCGGGGGGTCAGATACGCAGTATTTT

J: TRBJ1-1
size: few
D: .
V: TRBV11-1
CDR3: CASSYGYTEAFF
DNA: TGTGCCAGCAGCTACGGCTACACTGAAGCTTTCTTT

J: TRBJ2-2
size: .
D: TRBD2
V: TRBV5-1
CDR3: CASSWIGTSGSTNTGELFF
DNA: TGCGCCAGCAGCTGGATCGGGACTAGCGGGAGCACGAACACCGGGGAGCTGTTTTTT

J: TRBJ2-1
size: .
D: .
V: TRBV6-2/TRBV6-3
CDR3: CASRQTPGAYNEQFF
DNA: TGTGCCAGCCGCCAAACCCCCGGGGCCTACAATGAGCAGTTCTTC

J: TRBJ2-6
size: few
D: TRBD1
V: TRBV5-1
CDR3: CASSLRQGPGANVLTF
DNA: TGCGCCAGCAGCCTCCGACAGGGTCCTGGGGCCAACGTCCTGACTTTC

J: TRBJ1-2
size: few
D: .
V: TRBV7-2
CDR3: CASSSHRRQTNYGYTF
DNA: TGTGCCAGCAGCTCACACCGTAGACAGACTAACTATGGCTACACCTTC

J: TRBJ2-7
size: .
D: .
V: TRBV10-3
CDR3: CAISSDRTGEQYF
DNA: TGTGCCATCAGTTCCGACAGGACCGGGGAGCAGTACTTC

J: TRBJ2-7
size: few
D: .
V: TRBV29-1
CDR3: CSVEGDHYEQYF
DNA: TGCAGCGTGGAAGGAGACCACTACGAGCAGTACTTC

J: TRBJ2-5
size: .
D: .
V: TRBV7-2
CDR3: CASSLDTYETQYF
DNA: TGTGCCAGCAGCTTAGACACATACGAGACCCAGTACTTC

J: TRBJ2-5
size: .
D: .
V: TRBV29-1
CDR3: CSARQQETQYF
DNA: TGCAGCGCAAGACAGCAAGAGACCCAGTACTTC

J: TRBJ2-5
size: few
D: .
V: TRBV29-1
CDR3: CSVGKGEGTQYF
DNA: TGCAGCGTTGGCAAGGGCGAGGGGACCCAGTACTTC

J: TRBJ2-1
size: .
D: .
V: TRBV7-9
CDR3: CASSLDGLHVEQFF
DNA: TGTGCCAGCAGCCTTGATGGACTGCACGTTGAGCAGTTCTTC

J: TRBJ2-7
size: many
D: .
V: TRBV7-2
CDR3: CASSLGGRSSYEQYF
DNA: TGTGCCAGCAGCCTAGGAGGGAGGAGCTCCTACGAGCAGTACTTC

J: TRBJ2-7
size: many
D: .
V: TRBV11-2
CDR3: CASSYDSSEQYF
DNA: TGTGCCAGCAGCTATGACAGCAGCGAGCAGTACTTC

J: TRBJ2-1
size: few
D: .
V: TRBV2
CDR3: CASQKRSHNEQFF
DNA: TGTGCCAGCCAAAAACGGAGTCATAATGAGCAGTTCTTC

J: TRBJ1-6
size: many
D: .
V: TRBV5-1
CDR3: CASSSGLSNSPLHF
DNA: TGCGCCAGCAGCTCGGGACTCAGTAATTCACCCCTCCACTTT

J: TRBJ2-7
size: few
D: TRBD2
V: TRBV20-1
CDR3: CSATPSGNNINEQYF
DNA: TGCAGTGCAACGCCTAGCGGGAATAATATCAACGAGCAGTACTTC

J: TRBJ2-5
size: few
D: TRBD2
V: TRBV20-1
CDR3: CSATGTSGQETQYF
DNA: TGCAGCGCAACCGGGACTAGCGGCCAAGAGACCCAGTACTTC

J: TRBJ2-1
size: few
D: .
V: TRBV20-1
CDR3: CSARPLGAGQNEQFF
DNA: TGCAGTGCTAGACCCCTGGGGGCAGGCCAGAATGAGCAGTTCTTC

J: TRBJ1-2
size: .
D: TRBD1
V: TRBV29-1
CDR3: CSAGTGSFYGYTF
DNA: TGCAGCGCTGGGACAGGGAGTTTTTATGGCTACACCTTC

J: TRBJ1-1
size: few
D: .
V: TRBV4-2
CDR3: CASSLTVMNTEAFF
DNA: TGTGCCAGCAGCCTGACAGTCATGAACACTGAAGCTTTCTTT

J: TRBJ2-3
size: .
D: .
V: TRBV5-6
CDR3: CASSLGPTGNADTQYF
DNA: TGTGCCAGCAGCTTGGGGCCCACAGGGAATGCAGATACGCAGTATTTT

J: TRBJ1-1
size: few
D: .
V: TRBV11-2
CDR3: CATGLEYRRDTEAFF
DNA: TGTGCCACCGGTTTGGAGTATCGCAGGGACACTGAAGCTTTCTTT

J: TRBJ2-4
size: few
D: .
V: TRBV6-2/TRBV6-3
CDR3: CASSGDLAKNIQYF
DNA: TGTGCCAGTAGCGGAGACCTAGCCAAAAACATTCAGTACTTC

J: TRBJ2-6
size: few
D: .
V: TRBV12-3/TRBV12-4
CDR3: CASSLRAFNSGANVLTF
DNA: TGTGCCAGCAGTTTAAGGGCCTTCAACTCTGGGGCCAACGTCCTGACTTTC

J: TRBJ2-5
size: few
D: .
V: TRBV6-2/TRBV6-3
CDR3: CASSWRETQYF
DNA: TGTGCCAGCAGTTGGAGGGAGACCCAGTACTTC

J: TRBJ1-5
size: few
D: .
V: TRBV15
CDR3: CATSRDTQQGIQPQHF
DNA: TGTGCCACCAGCAGAGATACCCAGCAGGGAATCCAGCCCCAGCATTTT

J: TRBJ2-1
size: few
D: TRBD2
V: TRBV5-1
CDR3: CASSYRLAPSPYNEQFF
DNA: TGCGCCAGCAGCTACAGACTAGCGCCAAGCCCCTACAATGAGCAGTTCTTC

J: TRBJ1-1
size: many
D: .
V: TRBV7-9
CDR3: CASSGGIQNTEAFF
DNA: TGTGCCAGCAGTGGGGGAATTCAGAACACTGAAGCTTTCTTT

J: TRBJ2-1
size: .
D: TRBD2
V: TRBV12-3/TRBV12-4
CDR3: CASSQGLAWHNEQFF
DNA: TGTGCCAGCAGCCAGGGACTAGCCTGGCACAATGAGCAGTTCTTC

J: TRBJ1-2
size: many
D: .
V: TRBV12-3/TRBV12-4
CDR3: CASSFRDGNYGYTF
DNA: TGTGCCAGCAGTTTTCGGGACGGGAACTATGGCTACACCTTC

J: TRBJ2-2
size: many
D: TRBD2
V: TRBV6-1
CDR3: CASKSWGGAGELFF
DNA: TGTGCCAGCAAGAGCTGGGGGGGAGCCGGGGAGCTGTTTTTT

J: TRBJ1-2
size: few
D: TRBD1
V: TRBV7-8
CDR3: CASSFLDRGANGYTF
DNA: TGTGCCAGCTCTTTCTTGGACAGGGGTGCGAATGGCTACACCTTC

J: TRBJ2-7
size: few
D: TRBD1
V: TRBV7-9
CDR3: CASSRQGLYEQYF
DNA: TGTGCCAGCAGCCGACAGGGCCTCTACGAGCAGTACTTC

J: TRBJ1-5
size: few
D: .
V: TRBV25-1
CDR3: CASSESRAWRPQHF
DNA: TGTGCCAGCAGTGAATCCCGGGCATGGCGGCCCCAGCATTTT